Presented here are 6 T cell receptor beta chains from one specimen sequenced in a study of cytomegalovirus exposure and HLA in healthy donors. With 60 Vbeta and 13 Jbeta primers, the PCR was carried out. Clones were sequenced by immunoSEQ multiplex PCR, and TCRdb holds only the in-frame ones, with some missing. The table records under 200,000 clones, 82% of them present only once. Sequences were obtained from PBMCs. Receptors originate from a woman aged 18 to 35 in good health and CMV-seronegative.

This rearrangement joins TRBV27 to TRBJ1-3; D is unresolved. Germline-derived CDR1 and CDR2 are MNHEY and SMNVEV (reference sequence). V was shortened by 4 bases and J by 0 bases, with 4 bases between the two germline ends. CDR3 size: 13 residues. CDR3 sequence: CASSWSSGNTIYF. CDR3 bases: TGTGCCAGCAGTTGGAGCTCTGGAAACACCATATATTTT.

This clone is a singleton in its sample. This chain joins TRBV19 and TRBJ1-6; weak D call: TRBD1 (5 bases). CDR3 size: 15 residues. Trimming left V 1 base short and J 18 bases short, with 22 bases between. Germline-derived CDR1 and CDR2 are LNHDA and SQIVND (reference sequence). CDR3 loop: CASSIGGGRVAVTHF. DNA for the CDR3: TGTGCCAGTAGTATAGGGGGTGGCAGGGTTGCGGTCACCCACTTT.

The chain employs TRBV28 and TRBJ1-1; possible D gene TRBD1, 5 bases. V lost 2 bases and J lost 1, with 11 bases in between. The CDR3 has 15 residues. Looked up from germline, CDR1 is MDHEN and CDR2 is SYDVKM. The CDR3 spells CASSLGGYGNTEAFF. The CDR3 DNA reads as TGTGCCAGCAGTTTAGGGGGGTACGGGAACACTGAAGCTTTCTTT. The variable domain in full, with the rest retrieved from reference TRBV28 and TRBJ1-1, is DVKVTQSSRYLVKRTGEKVFLECVQDMDHENMFWYRQDPGLGLRLIYFSYDVKMKEKGDIPEGYSVSREKKERFSLILESASTNQTSMYLCASSLGGYGNTEAFFGQGTRLTVV.

The chain has TRBV6-4 and TRBJ1-1; D not resolved. The CDR3 is 13 residues long. Germline assignment: CDR1 MRHNA and CDR2 SNTAGT. The V gene lost 4 bases and the J gene lost 1 base, with 7 bases spanning the gap. CDR3 in DNA: TGTGCCAGCAGTGTGACGGGGAACACTGAAGCTTTCTTT. It encodes CASSVTGNTEAFF.

This chain connects TRBV10-3 to TRBJ1-1; D remains ambiguous. Germline CDR1 and CDR2: ENHRY and SYGVKD. V shed 0 bases and J shed 7 bases, with 9 bases lying between them. There are 13 residues in the CDR3. The CDR3 sequence is CAISESAQVEAFF. CDR3 DNA: TGTGCCATCAGTGAGTCGGCCCAGGTTGAAGCTTTCTTT.

This rearrangement joins TRBV7-9 to TRBJ1-3; D not certain. Germline loops: CDR1 SEHNR, CDR2 FQNEAQ (reference sequence). Trimming took off 5 bases at V and 4 bases at J, with 6 bases between the two ends. The CDR3 totals 12 residues. CDR3: CASSLEGNTIYF. In nucleotides, the CDR3 is TGTGCCAGCAGCCTCGAGGGAAACACCATATATTTT.